The following is a T cell receptor (beta chain) sequence with its context. What antigen it recognizes has not been identified. No per-base quality is available; no much larger clone lies one base away. This sample was included in a study of cytomegalovirus exposure and HLA in healthy donors (dated by TCRdb to 2016 to 2017). For context, the study as a whole: According to an earlier analysis of 587 of the donors, about 179 million T cells yielded roughly 100 million unique TCR beta sequences and 276 Gb of sequence data. An early release that covered around 590 HLA-typed donors contained approximately 300 gigabases of sequencing data and around 85 million unique TCR sequences. The genetic ancestry cluster associated with self-reported Caucasian donors included 70% to 85% of the approximately 430 genotyped donors. The aim of the study was to test whether cataloging public T cell receptors could identify signatures of past pathogen exposure. The study used immunosequencing to profile the T cell repertoires of under 700 subjects and linked those repertoires to cytomegalovirus serostatus. Along with the roughly 670-subject first cohort, a separate validation cohort of over a hundred different subjects was used. To predict cytomegalovirus infection status, the study combined high-throughput TCR immunosequencing, statistical association of individual TCRs with disease status, and machine learning. To study patterns of TCR occurrence, a later analysis re-analyzed previously published TCR beta repertoires from just over 650 donors and added high-resolution HLA genotyping. Rather than drawing on any new phenotypic data, the later analysis identified candidate immune exposures from TCR beta sequences and the way those sequences occurred across donors. In an earlier analysis of roughly 580 of the donors, high-throughput TCR beta sequencing was used to judge whether each TCR beta V gene segment behaved as functional or pseudogenic. Alongside the repertoire data, information on donor age, sex, ethnicity and CMV serostatus was compiled. A later genetic analysis took genome-wide SNP genotypes for 398 of the 666 donors and used that subset as a discovery cohort. Every repertoire in the discovery cohort had been generated on one and the same sequencing platform. HLA typing included class I and class II loci at four-digit resolution. The number of donors typed differed by locus, with roughly 620-630 for A, B, C, DRB1 and DQB1, about 500 for DQA1, over 600 for DPA1, and about 450 for DPB1. Roughly five DR-DQ haplotypes were handled as single units for association and clustering because linkage in the cohort was strong. Across some 400 genotyped donors of the cohort, an average of about 240,000 unique TCR beta nucleotide sequences per donor were sequenced, and approximately 17% of those sequences were non-productive.

The cohort consisted of hundreds of healthy bone marrow donors. At the time of sampling, all cohort members were nominally healthy, though unrecorded immune exposures were likely present. The donor was CMV seronegative and belonged to the group of under 400 seronegative cohort members. A peripheral blood sample was provided by each donor, and peripheral blood mononuclear cells were used for TCR beta sequencing. The Qiagen DNeasy Blood Extraction Kit was used to extract genomic DNA from the blood cell samples. Overall study outcomes, separate from this receptor: Linkage disequilibrium might explain the correlated functional status among segregating V segments, but an unknown experimental factor could not be ruled out. In a later analysis, 15,000 to 20,000 TCR beta sequences were associated with specific HLA alleles at a false discovery rate of 0.05. Cytomegalovirus status was reported to be diagnosed by the classifier with high specificity and sensitivity in both the original and validation cohorts. A few of the identified cytomegalovirus-associated TCR beta chains were confirmed in vitro to be specific for cytomegalovirus antigens. A further reported finding was that TCR beta sequences accurately predicted the HLA-A and HLA-B alleles for most subjects in the first cohort. In a later analysis, the rate of TCR association differed among HLA loci, with DRB1 alleles having the most associated TCRs and HLA-C alleles having the fewest. Across donors, most TCR sequences were observed very rarely, whereas some public TCRs were present in many individuals. A group of highly shared sequence variants was considered likely to be a technical artifact of the sequencing pipeline. In the study, around 150 TCR beta chains were listed as associated with cytomegalovirus. In a later analysis, HLA-associated TCR beta chains were found to be more clonally expanded and to have lower generation probabilities than equally common non-associated chains. Roughly uniform sequencing depth across donors was assumed in presence/absence analyses, although this assumption may not hold. In a later analysis, several top co-occurrence clusters were reported to appear linked to parvovirus B19, influenza, CMV and Epstein-Barr virus. Because HLA typing was unavailable for some donors at each locus, only the typed subset was used in association tests. According to a later genetic analysis, donors in an Asian-associated ancestry cluster had fewer N-insertions in productive TCRs than the roughly 700-donor mean. The earlier analysis of some 560 of the donors excluded about 16 rarely observed V segments, including chromosome 9 orphons, because counts were too low. In an earlier analysis of approximately 600 of the donors, most TCR beta V segments were observed in productive rearrangements about 90% or about 30% of the time, broadly matching IMGT annotations. For the cohort, immune exposure information was limited to CMV serostatus. In this cohort, only TCR beta chains were sequenced, and detectable features were limited by the absence of alpha or paired-chain data. According to the authors, the approach could potentially be generalized to other disease states and immunological phenotypes. In a later analysis, most CMV-associated TCR beta chains were found to appear HLA-restricted, with HLA associations seemingly driven largely by CMV exposure. The 87-base-pair reads could not distinguish some IMGT-functional V segments, including TRBV6-2 and TRBV6-3, so those segments were excluded. In a later genetic analysis, a missense DCLRE1C variant was associated with V-gene and J-gene trimming of TCR beta chains, and the association was replicated in an independent cohort. Strong co-occurrence of HLA alleles, especially DR and DQ, made assigning TCR associations to individual alleles difficult.

Library preparation used the immunoSEQ multiplex PCR assay. The multiplex PCR relied on a mix of 60 forward primers for TCR Vbeta segments and 13 reverse primers for TCR Jbeta segments. Amplification of the CDR3 region of rearranged TCR beta genes was performed with a multiplex PCR assay on genomic DNA. On the Illumina HiSeq System, the amplified TCR beta libraries were sequenced as 87-base-pair reads. Turning to the authors' computational methods: A later analysis counted about 80 million unique TCR beta chains across the 600 to 850 repertoires, and around 9.9 million of these chains were shared by at least two donors. Raw reads were error-corrected and collapsed into unique sequences by a nearest-neighbor algorithm in which closely related sequences were merged to remove PCR and sequencing errors. CDR3 sequences were aligned to IMGT reference sequences to assign V, D and J gene segments. For a sequence to be retained, at least a six-nucleotide match to both a V gene segment and a J gene segment was required. Rearrangements were classified as productive when the CDR3 lacked stop codons and remained in frame with V and J, and all other rearrangements were classified as non-productive. CDR3 was defined according to IMGT convention as the region running from the second conserved V-encoded cysteine to the conserved J-encoded phenylalanine. The earlier analysis of fewer than 700 of the donors excluded sequences that lacked an unambiguous match to a single V gene segment. An earlier analysis of some 610 of the donors called V segments functional above 56.7% productive rearrangements and segregating when the between-donor standard deviation exceeded 5%. A statistical classification framework was built for diagnosing cytomegalovirus status from the catalog of TCR beta chain sequences. A later analysis assigned V and J genes by comparing TCR nucleotide sequences with IMGT/GENE-DB human TR gene sequences. In a later analysis, CDR3 sequences and most-parsimonious VDJ recombination scenarios were assigned using the TCRdist pipeline. In a later analysis, every TCR beta chain was defined by the combination of its CDR3 amino acid sequence and its V-gene family, and reads without a unique V-gene family were dropped. As a way to deal with suspected cross-contamination and a sequencing artifact, a later analysis dropped approximately 570 nucleotide sequences that were highly shared and had low generation probability. A later analysis calculated a clonal expansion index for each public chain from normalized within-repertoire ranks of inferred template counts. In a later analysis, generation probabilities were computed with a VDJ recombination model fitted to out-of-frame rearrangements, and the resulting probabilities were checked against IGoR. In a later analysis, TCR-TCR, TCR-HLA and TCR-CMV co-occurrence was scored with hypergeometric tests, and a repertoire-size bias correction was applied to TCR pairs. In a later analysis, false discovery rates were estimated by permuting HLA or CMV assignments 20 times. A later analysis grouped co-occurring TCRs with DBSCAN, adding TCRdist sequence similarity when clustering within HLA-allele-positive subsets. Co-occurrence clustering excluded repertoires with fewer than 30,000 or more than 120,000 public chains, plus five with anomalous nucleotide sharing. Sourced from immuneACCESS, this table was stored by TCRdb with only in-frame sequences that have V and J called. A share of the clones is absent; for the studies checked, an unresolved V gene accounts for under half, and the remainder has no known explanation. That table gives V, J and clone size, and the DNA gave D and trimming. The sample includes around 110,000 clones, with roughly 9% observed a single time. Of the sample, 3% to 3.5% is held by the ten largest clones.

From V the trimming removes 0 bases and from J it removes 5 bases, while the gene matches leave 7 bases of the junction unaccounted for. The CDR3 starts with the cysteine, ends with the phenylalanine, and has 17 residues. The DNA shown is the 51-base CDR3, in frame from base 1. The germline V gene gives CDR1 as LGHNA and CDR2 as YSLEER. The chain is encoded by TRBV4-3 joined to TRBJ2-5; 12 bases in the middle match TRBD2. This sequence originates from a man aged 25 to 40 in good health and CMV-seronegative. The sequenced sample consisted of PBMCs. This receptor has the CDR3 CASSQDRRLAGGETQYF. DNA sequence: TGCGCCAGCAGCCAAGATCGGCGGCTAGCGGGGGGGGAGACCCAGTACTTC.